This TCR beta chain originates from a study of early T cells in non-severe SARS-CoV-2 infection. Background on the study: The chains were unpaired, and the sequenced material was bulk RNA from unsorted whole blood.

Germline V lookup: CDR1 SGHTA, CDR2 FQGNSA. The CDR3 has 15 residues. Trimming stripped 5 bases from V and 0 bases from J, with 11 bases between. Researchers tagged individual cDNA molecules with unique molecular identifiers. MiXCR, applied by TCRdb to the 5' RACE reads, yields one record per CDR3 protein. Among about 70,000 distinct CDR3 sequences listed, around 10% were seen once. The chain combines TRBV7-2 with TRBJ1-3, with D perhaps TRBD1 (5 bases). The sequence came from an adult who was a healthcare worker with PCR-confirmed SARS-CoV-2 infection or an uninfected control (not recorded which). Sequences were obtained from whole blood. The CDR3 is CASSARQSSGNTIYF. Written as DNA, the CDR3 is TGTGCCAGCAGCGCCCGACAGAGCTCTGGAAACACCATATATTTT.